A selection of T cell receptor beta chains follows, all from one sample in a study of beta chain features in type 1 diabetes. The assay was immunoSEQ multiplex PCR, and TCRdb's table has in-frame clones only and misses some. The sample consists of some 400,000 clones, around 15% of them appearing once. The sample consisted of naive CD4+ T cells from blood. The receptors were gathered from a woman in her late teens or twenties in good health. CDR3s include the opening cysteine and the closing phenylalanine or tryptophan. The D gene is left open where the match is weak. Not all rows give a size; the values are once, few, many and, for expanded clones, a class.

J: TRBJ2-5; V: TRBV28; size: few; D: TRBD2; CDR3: CASSFEMVAGVETQYF; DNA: TGTGCCAGCAGTTTTGAGATGGTAGCGGGAGTAGAGACCCAGTACTTC
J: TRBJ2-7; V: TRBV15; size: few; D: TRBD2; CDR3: CATSRSRGLAGAESYEQYF; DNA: TGTGCCACCAGCAGGTCCCGTGGATTAGCGGGAGCAGAGTCCTACGAGCAGTACTTC
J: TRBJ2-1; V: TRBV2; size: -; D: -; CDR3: CASKNNRDTYNEQFF; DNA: TGTGCCAGCAAAAACAACCGGGACACTTACAATGAGCAGTTCTTC
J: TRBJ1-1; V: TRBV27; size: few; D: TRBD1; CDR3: CASSLWGTAYSVGTEAFF; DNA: TGTGCCAGCAGTTTATGGGGGACAGCTTATTCGGTGGGCACTGAAGCTTTCTTT
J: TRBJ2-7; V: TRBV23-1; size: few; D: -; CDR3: CASSQPAGQVTYEQYF; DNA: TGCGCCAGCAGTCAACCGGCTGGGCAGGTTACCTACGAGCAGTACTTC
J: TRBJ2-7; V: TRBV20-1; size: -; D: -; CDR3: CSASRFEQYF; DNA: TGCAGTGCTTCTAGGTTCGAGCAGTACTTC
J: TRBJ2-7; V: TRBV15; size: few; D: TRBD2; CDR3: CATSRSYSGTSYEQYF; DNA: TGTGCCACCAGCAGATCCTACTCAGGGACTAGCTACGAGCAGTACTTC
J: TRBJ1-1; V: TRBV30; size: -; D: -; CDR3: CAWTGVYTEAFF; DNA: TGTGCCTGGACAGGGGTGTACACTGAAGCTTTCTTT
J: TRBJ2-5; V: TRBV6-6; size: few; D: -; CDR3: CASSSGLRETQYF; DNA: TGTGCCAGCAGTTCAGGGTTAAGGGAGACCCAGTACTTC
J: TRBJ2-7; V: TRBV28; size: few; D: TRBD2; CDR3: CASSAPRLALSYEQYF; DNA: TGTGCCAGCAGTGCCCCGAGACTAGCCCTCTCCTACGAGCAGTACTTC
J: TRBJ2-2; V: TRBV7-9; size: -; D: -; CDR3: CASSFDSSTGELFF; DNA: TGTGCCAGCAGCTTCGACAGTAGTACCGGGGAGCTGTTTTTT
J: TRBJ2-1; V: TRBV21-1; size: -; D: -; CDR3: CASSKARDRGGNEQFF; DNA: TGTGCCAGCAGCAAAGCGCGGGACAGGGGTGGGAATGAGCAGTTCTTC
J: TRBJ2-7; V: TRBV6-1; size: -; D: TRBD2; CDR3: CASSDPGLDFEQYF; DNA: TGTGCCAGCAGTGATCCGGGACTAGATTTCGAGCAGTACTTC
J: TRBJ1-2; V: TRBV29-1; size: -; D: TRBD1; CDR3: CSVVQGAQGYTF; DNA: TGCAGCGTAGTACAGGGGGCGCAAGGCTACACCTTC
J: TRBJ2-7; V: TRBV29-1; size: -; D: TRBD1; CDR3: CSVGARGTPYEQYF; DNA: TGCAGCGTGGGGGCCAGGGGGACACCCTACGAGCAGTACTTC
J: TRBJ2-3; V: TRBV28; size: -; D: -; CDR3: CASSLYAQGGTDTQYF; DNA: TGTGCCAGCAGTTTATACGCCCAGGGTGGCACAGATACGCAGTATTTT
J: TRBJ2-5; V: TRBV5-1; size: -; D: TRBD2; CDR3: CASSSRAGGPRETQYF; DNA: TGCGCCAGCAGCTCCAGAGCGGGAGGGCCTAGGGAGACCCAGTACTTC
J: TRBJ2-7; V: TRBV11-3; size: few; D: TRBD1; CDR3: CASSLVTGGGHYEQYF; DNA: TGTGCCAGCAGCTTAGTGACAGGGGGCGGCCACTACGAGCAGTACTTC
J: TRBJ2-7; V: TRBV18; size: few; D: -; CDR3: CASSPQGGVEQYF; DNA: TGTGCCAGCTCACCACAAGGCGGGGTCGAGCAGTACTTC
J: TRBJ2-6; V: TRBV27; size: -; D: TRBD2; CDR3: CASSFRGVRVLTF; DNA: TGTGCCAGCAGTTTCCGGGGGGTCCGGGTCCTGACTTTC
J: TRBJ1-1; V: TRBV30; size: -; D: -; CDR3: CAWSVPRVNPEAFF; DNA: TGTGCCTGGAGTGTACCCAGGGTAAATCCTGAAGCTTTCTTT
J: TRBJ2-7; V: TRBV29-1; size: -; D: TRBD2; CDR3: CSVADWSGGTYEQYF; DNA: TGCAGCGTCGCGGACTGGAGCGGGGGGACCTACGAGCAGTACTTC
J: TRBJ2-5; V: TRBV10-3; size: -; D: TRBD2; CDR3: CAISSGLAETQYF; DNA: TGTGCCATCAGCTCGGGACTAGCGGAGACCCAGTACTTC